This TCR beta chain was captured by sequencing in a study of blood T cell repertoires in COVID-19. Turning to the study itself: Researchers got acute and convalescent COVID-19 samples from the United States, Italy and Spain. From T cells, B-cell-depleted T cells, or PBMCs came the material, which was cDNA or gDNA.

In the source study's methods: Counts of nucleated cells, estimated from reference gene primer amplification, were obtained. TCRdb keeps only in-frame clones here, not all; method: immunoSEQ multiplex PCR. V, J and clone size were drawn from that table, and D and trimming were deduced from the DNA. Among roughly 100,000 clones, 70% to 90% were seen once, and the ten largest hold approximately 3%. This sequence originates from a man aged 50-59 years in a cohort sampled during active COVID-19. Sequencing was carried out using peripheral blood.

The CDR3 nucleotides read TGTGCCAGCAGTTTAGGTAGCGGGGGGGGCGCAGATACGCAGTATTTT. This gives the protein CASSLGSGGGADTQYF. V and J are TRBV28 and TRBJ2-3, with 11 bases matching TRBD2. Germline V gene lookup returns CDR1 MDHEN and CDR2 SYDVKM. CDR3 size: 16 residues. V shed 2 bases and J 4 bases; nucleotides not matched to a gene: 5.